This is a list of T cell receptor beta chains from one sample in a study of identical twins. TCRdb reprocessed the 5' RACE reads via MiXCR and lists one record per CDR3 protein. This sample carries roughly 220,000 distinct CDR3 sequences, under 8.5% of them seen once, and the ten largest clones take 13% to 15%. In addition, the sample was reused for a study of T cells expressing NK-cell markers.

The specimen was CD8+ T cells sorted from blood. Receptors originate from a woman younger than 35 in good health. The CDR3 runs from the conserved cysteine through the conserved F or W. The D gene is left open where the match is weak. Clone sizes are given selectively: once, few, many, or a class where the clone is expanded.

J: TRBJ1-1; size: -; D: -; length: 14; V: TRBV7-9; DNA: TGTGCCAGCAGTCCCACCGGGAGTAACACTGAAGCTTTCTTT; CDR3: CASSPTGSNTEAFF
J: TRBJ2-3; size: few; D: TRBD1; length: 15; V: TRBV7-9; DNA: TGTGCCAGCAGCTTCACGACAGGGTTGACAGATACGCAGTATTTT; CDR3: CASSFTTGLTDTQYF
J: TRBJ2-7; size: few; D: TRBD2; length: 10; V: TRBV2; DNA: TGTGCCAGCAGGGGGGGGGAGCAGTACTTC; CDR3: CASRGGEQYF
J: TRBJ2-7; size: -; D: -; length: 14; V: TRBV4-1; DNA: TGCGCCAGCAGCCAAGTCCAGGGAGGCTACGAGCAGTACTTC; CDR3: CASSQVQGGYEQYF
J: TRBJ1-1; size: -; D: -; length: 15; V: TRBV4-1; DNA: TGCGCCAGCAGCCAAGAGGAAACTATGAACACTGAAGCTTTCTTT; CDR3: CASSQEETMNTEAFF
J: TRBJ1-1; size: many; D: TRBD1; length: 15; V: TRBV15; DNA: TGTGCCACCAGCAGACATCCGGGACAGGGTTATCAAGCTTTCTTT; CDR3: CATSRHPGQGYQAFF
J: TRBJ2-7; size: many; D: TRBD1; length: 15; V: TRBV5-1; DNA: TGCGCCAGCAGCGTTACAGGGGGCCCTTCCTACGAGCAGTACTTC; CDR3: CASSVTGGPSYEQYF
J: TRBJ1-2; size: many; D: -; length: 17; V: TRBV4-3; DNA: TGCGCCAGCAGCCAAGATTCAGTGGGCAAGGCTAACTATGGCTACACCTTC; CDR3: CASSQDSVGKANYGYTF
J: TRBJ1-1; size: -; D: -; length: 11; V: TRBV18; DNA: TGTGCCACATCCCAAGGGACTGAAGCTTTCTTT; CDR3: CATSQGTEAFF
J: TRBJ2-3; size: few; D: TRBD2; length: 15; V: TRBV20-1; DNA: TGCAGTGCTAGGGACCGGGACTACCTCACAGATACGCAGTATTTT; CDR3: CSARDRDYLTDTQYF
J: TRBJ1-6; size: few; D: -; length: 14; V: TRBV20-1; DNA: TGCAGTGCTAGGGAGAAGGGGGATAATTCACCCCTCCACTTT; CDR3: CSAREKGDNSPLHF
J: TRBJ2-7; size: once; D: -; length: 15; V: TRBV19; DNA: TGTGCCAGTAGTATAGATCTTGTGGGTGGCTACGAGCAGTACTTC; CDR3: CASSIDLVGGYEQYF
J: TRBJ2-1; size: many; D: -; length: 13; V: TRBV12-3/TRBV12-4; DNA: TGTGCCAGCAGTTTAGGAAAGGGCAATGAGCAGTTCTTC; CDR3: CASSLGKGNEQFF
J: TRBJ2-2; size: few; D: TRBD1; length: 15; V: TRBV5-1; DNA: TGCGCCAGCAGCCTCCCAGGGGGTGGGACCGGGGAGCTGTTTTTT; CDR3: CASSLPGGGTGELFF
J: TRBJ2-1; size: -; D: -; length: 13; V: TRBV27; DNA: TGTGCCAGCAGTTTGTCGCCCGACAATGAGCAGTTCTTC; CDR3: CASSLSPDNEQFF
J: TRBJ2-1; size: many; D: -; length: 13; V: TRBV12-3/TRBV12-4; DNA: TGTGCCAGCAGTTTAGGGGGTGGCAATGAGCAGTTCTTC; CDR3: CASSLGGGNEQFF
J: TRBJ1-5; size: many; D: -; length: 14; V: TRBV2; DNA: TGTGCCAGCAGTCAGGGGCAGTATAATCAGCCCCAGCATTTT; CDR3: CASSQGQYNQPQHF
J: TRBJ1-3; size: -; D: -; length: 13; V: TRBV27; DNA: TGTGCCAGCAGTTACAGGGCTGGAAACACCATATATTTT; CDR3: CASSYRAGNTIYF
J: TRBJ2-7; size: many; D: -; length: 16; V: TRBV27; DNA: TGTGCCAGCAGTTTCAACGGGGAGCTAGAGGCGTACGAGCAGTACTTC; CDR3: CASSFNGELEAYEQYF
J: TRBJ1-2; size: many; D: -; length: 14; V: TRBV4-2; DNA: TGTGCCAGCAGCCTCCCACGGGAGACCGATGGCTACACCTTC; CDR3: CASSLPRETDGYTF
J: TRBJ2-7; size: -; D: -; length: 14; V: TRBV9; DNA: TGTGCCAGCAGCGTCTCCGGGGGAATTGACGAGCAGTACTTC; CDR3: CASSVSGGIDEQYF
J: TRBJ2-7; size: -; D: -; length: 13; V: TRBV2; DNA: TGTGCCAGCAGCGGGGACCAAAAATACGAGCAGTACTTC; CDR3: CASSGDQKYEQYF
J: TRBJ2-7; size: many; D: TRBD1; length: 15; V: TRBV7-9; DNA: TGTGCCAGCAGCTCCGACCGGGACAGGGCTTACGAGCAGTACTTC; CDR3: CASSSDRDRAYEQYF
J: TRBJ2-7; size: many; D: -; length: 14; V: TRBV7-9; DNA: TGTGCCAGCAGCTTCGACGGTTCAACCTACGAGCAGTACTTC; CDR3: CASSFDGSTYEQYF
J: TRBJ1-2; size: -; D: -; length: 15; V: TRBV5-1; DNA: TGCGCCAGCAGCTCTAATCGCATGGTCGCTATGGACTACACCTTC; CDR3: CASSSNRMVAMDYTF
J: TRBJ2-1; size: -; D: TRBD2; length: 16; V: TRBV20-1; DNA: TGCAGTGCTCGGGGACTAGCGGAGAGCTCCTACAATGAGCAGTTCTTC; CDR3: CSARGLAESSYNEQFF
J: TRBJ1-2; size: few; D: -; length: 12; V: TRBV5-1; DNA: TGCGCCAGCAGCTTGTTGGGGGCTGGCTACACCTTC; CDR3: CASSLLGAGYTF
J: TRBJ1-2; size: -; D: -; length: 14; V: TRBV7-8; DNA: TGTGCCAGCAGCTTAGCGACAGCAAGCTATGGCTACACCTTC; CDR3: CASSLATASYGYTF
J: TRBJ2-1; size: many; D: TRBD2; length: 16; V: TRBV4-3; DNA: TGCGCCAGCAGCCAAGATTTAGCGGGAGGTTACAATGAGCAGTTCTTC; CDR3: CASSQDLAGGYNEQFF
J: TRBJ2-5; size: few; D: -; length: 12; V: TRBV9; DNA: TGTGCCAGCAGCGCGGATCCACAGACCCAGTACTTC; CDR3: CASSADPQTQYF
J: TRBJ1-1; size: many; D: -; length: 13; V: TRBV12-3/TRBV12-4; DNA: TGTGCCAGCAGTTTTGGTCCGGGACTTTGGGGTTTCTTT; CDR3: CASSFGPGLWGFF
J: TRBJ2-1; size: -; D: -; length: 15; V: TRBV9; DNA: TGTGCCAGCAGCCCACCGCTGGGCTCCTACAATGAGCAGTTCTTC; CDR3: CASSPPLGSYNEQFF
J: TRBJ2-5; size: few; D: -; length: 13; V: TRBV25-1; DNA: TGTGCCAGCGACCCCGGGGGCCGGGAGACCCAGTACTTC; CDR3: CASDPGGRETQYF
J: TRBJ2-5; size: many; D: TRBD1; length: 15; V: TRBV12-3/TRBV12-4; DNA: TGTGCCAGCGGTTATGTAGGACAGGTCCAAGAGACCCAGTACTTC; CDR3: CASGYVGQVQETQYF
J: TRBJ2-1; size: few; D: TRBD1; length: 16; V: TRBV6-5; DNA: TGTGCCAGCAGTTACGAAGGGACAGGCCCTAGCGATGAGCAGTTCTTC; CDR3: CASSYEGTGPSDEQFF
J: TRBJ2-6; size: -; D: TRBD2; length: 17; V: TRBV6-2/TRBV6-3; DNA: TGTGCCAGCAGGACTAGCGGAGATTACTCTGGGGCCAACGTCCTGACTTTC; CDR3: CASRTSGDYSGANVLTF
J: TRBJ1-1; size: -; D: -; length: 15; V: TRBV10-1; DNA: TGCGCCAGCAGTGAGTCAGGCATCATGGACACTGAAGCTTTCTTT; CDR3: CASSESGIMDTEAFF
J: TRBJ2-1; size: few; D: -; length: 16; V: TRBV6-1; DNA: TGTGCCAGCAGTGAAGGCCGGGAAATTTCCTACAATGAGCAGTTCTTC; CDR3: CASSEGREISYNEQFF
J: TRBJ2-3; size: many; D: -; length: 17; V: TRBV12-3/TRBV12-4; DNA: TGTGCCAGCAGCCCTGTAGGGGGGCCCCCGGTCGCAGATACGCAGTATTTT; CDR3: CASSPVGGPPVADTQYF